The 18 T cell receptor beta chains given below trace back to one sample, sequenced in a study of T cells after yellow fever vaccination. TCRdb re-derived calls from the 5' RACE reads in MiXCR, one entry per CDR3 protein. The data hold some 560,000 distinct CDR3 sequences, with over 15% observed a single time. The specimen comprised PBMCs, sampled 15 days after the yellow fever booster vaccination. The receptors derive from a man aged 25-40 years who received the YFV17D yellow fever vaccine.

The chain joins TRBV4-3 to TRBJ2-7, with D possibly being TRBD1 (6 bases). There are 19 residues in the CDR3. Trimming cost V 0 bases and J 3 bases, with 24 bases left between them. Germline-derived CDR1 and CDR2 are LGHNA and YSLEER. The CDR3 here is CASSQDKLLVDGRGYEQYF. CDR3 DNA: TGCGCCAGCAGCCAAGATAAACTCTTAGTCGACGGCAGGGGCTACGAGCAGTACTTC.

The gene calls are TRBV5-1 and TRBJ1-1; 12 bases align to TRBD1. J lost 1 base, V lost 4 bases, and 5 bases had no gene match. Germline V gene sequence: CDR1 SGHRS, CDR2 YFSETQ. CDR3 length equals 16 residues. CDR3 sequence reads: CASSPGQGARNTEAFF. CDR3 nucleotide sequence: TGCGCCAGCAGCCCGGGACAGGGGGCGCGGAACACTGAAGCTTTCTTT. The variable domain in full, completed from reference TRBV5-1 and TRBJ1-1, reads KAGVTQTPRYLIKTRGQQVTLSCSPISGHRSVSWYQQTPGQGLQFLFEYFSETQRNKGNFPGRFSGRQFSNSRSEMNVSTLELGDSALYLCASSPGQGARNTEAFFGQGTRLTVV.

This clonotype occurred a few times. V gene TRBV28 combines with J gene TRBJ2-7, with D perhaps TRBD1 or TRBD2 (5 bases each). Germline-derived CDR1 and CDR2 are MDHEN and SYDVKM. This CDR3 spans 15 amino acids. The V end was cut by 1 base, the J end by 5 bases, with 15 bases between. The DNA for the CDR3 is TGTGCCAGCAGTTTATTCGTGGCAGGGAGCGACGAGCAGTACTTC. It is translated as CASSLFVAGSDEQYF.

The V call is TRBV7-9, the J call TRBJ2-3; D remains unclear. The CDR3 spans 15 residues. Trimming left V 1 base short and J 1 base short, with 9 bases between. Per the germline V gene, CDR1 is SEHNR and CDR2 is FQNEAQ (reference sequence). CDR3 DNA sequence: TGTGCCAGCAGCTTAGGGCAGTTCCGCACAGATACGCAGTATTTT. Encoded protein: CASSLGQFRTDTQYF.

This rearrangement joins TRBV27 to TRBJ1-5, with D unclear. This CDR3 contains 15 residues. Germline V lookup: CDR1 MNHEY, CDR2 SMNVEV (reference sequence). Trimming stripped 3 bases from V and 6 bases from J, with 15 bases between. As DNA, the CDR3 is TGTGCCAGCAGTTTGGTAGAAGGTCGGGGTCAGCCCCAGCATTTT. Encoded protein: CASSLVEGRGQPQHF.

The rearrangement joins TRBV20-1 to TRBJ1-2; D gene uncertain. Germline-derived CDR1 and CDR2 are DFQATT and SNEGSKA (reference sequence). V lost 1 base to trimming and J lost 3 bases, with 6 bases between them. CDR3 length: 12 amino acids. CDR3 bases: TGCAGTGCTAGAGTAGCTGACTATGGCTACACCTTC. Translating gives CSARVADYGYTF.

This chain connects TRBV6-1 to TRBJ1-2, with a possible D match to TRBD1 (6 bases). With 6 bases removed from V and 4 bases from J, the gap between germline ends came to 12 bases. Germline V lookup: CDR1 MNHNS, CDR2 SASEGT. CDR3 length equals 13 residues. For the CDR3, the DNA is TGTGCCAGCAGGACAGGAATCCTCTATGGCTACACCTTC. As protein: CASRTGILYGYTF.

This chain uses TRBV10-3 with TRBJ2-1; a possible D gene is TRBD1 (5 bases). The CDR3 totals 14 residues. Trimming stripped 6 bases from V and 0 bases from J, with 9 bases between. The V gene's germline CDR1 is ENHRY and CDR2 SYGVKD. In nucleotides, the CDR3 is TGTGCCATCAGCAGACAGAGCTCCTACAATGAGCAGTTCTTC. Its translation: CAISRQSSYNEQFF.

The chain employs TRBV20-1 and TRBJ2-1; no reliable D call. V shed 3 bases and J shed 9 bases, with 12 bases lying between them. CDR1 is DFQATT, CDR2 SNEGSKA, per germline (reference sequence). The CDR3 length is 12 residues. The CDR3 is CSASDGRGEQFF. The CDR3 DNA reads TGCAGTGCTAGTGATGGAAGAGGTGAGCAGTTCTTC.

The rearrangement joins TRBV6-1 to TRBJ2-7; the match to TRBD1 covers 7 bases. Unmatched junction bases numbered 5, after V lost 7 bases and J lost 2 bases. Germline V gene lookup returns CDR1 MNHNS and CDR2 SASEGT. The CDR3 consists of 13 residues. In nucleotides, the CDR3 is TGTGCCAGCATCGAACAGGGGACCTACGAGCAGTACTTC. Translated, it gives CASIEQGTYEQYF.

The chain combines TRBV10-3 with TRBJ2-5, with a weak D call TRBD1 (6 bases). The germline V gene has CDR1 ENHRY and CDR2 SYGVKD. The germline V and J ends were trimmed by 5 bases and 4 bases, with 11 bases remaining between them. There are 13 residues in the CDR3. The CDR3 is CAISTGFPETQYF. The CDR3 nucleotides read TGTGCCATCAGTACAGGGTTTCCAGAGACCCAGTACTTC.

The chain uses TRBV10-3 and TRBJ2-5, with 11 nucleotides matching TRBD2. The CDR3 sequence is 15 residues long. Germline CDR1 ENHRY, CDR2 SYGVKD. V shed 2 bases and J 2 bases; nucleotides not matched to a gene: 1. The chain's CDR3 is CAISETSGRQETQYF. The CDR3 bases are TGTGCCATCAGTGAGACTAGCGGGAGACAAGAGACCCAGTACTTC.

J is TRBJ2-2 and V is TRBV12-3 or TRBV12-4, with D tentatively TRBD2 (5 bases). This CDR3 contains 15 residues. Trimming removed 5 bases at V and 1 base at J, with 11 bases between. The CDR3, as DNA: TGTGCCAGCAGTCCAGCGGTAGAGAACACCGGGGAGCTGTTTTTT. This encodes CASSPAVENTGELFF.

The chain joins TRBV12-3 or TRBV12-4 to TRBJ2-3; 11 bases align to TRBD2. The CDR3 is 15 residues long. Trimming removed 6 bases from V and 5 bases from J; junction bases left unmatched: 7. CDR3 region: CASRGLGLAGDTQYF. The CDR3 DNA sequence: TGTGCCAGCAGGGGTTTAGGACTAGCGGGAGATACGCAGTATTTT.

CDR3 nucleotide sequence: TGTGCCAGTAGCGGATCCTTCTCTGGGGCCAACGTCCTGACTTTC. Residues: CASSGSFSGANVLTF. This chain uses TRBV19 with TRBJ2-6; D uncertain. Germline V gene sequence: CDR1 LNHDA, CDR2 SQIVND (reference sequence). The length of the CDR3 is 15 residues. The germline V and J ends were trimmed by 6 bases and 0 bases, with 9 bases remaining between them.

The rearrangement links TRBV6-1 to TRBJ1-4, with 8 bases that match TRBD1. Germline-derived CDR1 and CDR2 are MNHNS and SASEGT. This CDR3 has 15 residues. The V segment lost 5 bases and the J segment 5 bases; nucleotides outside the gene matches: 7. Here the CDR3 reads CASSPRDRRNEKLFF. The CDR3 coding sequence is TGTGCCAGCAGTCCAAGGGACAGGCGGAATGAAAAACTGTTTTTT.

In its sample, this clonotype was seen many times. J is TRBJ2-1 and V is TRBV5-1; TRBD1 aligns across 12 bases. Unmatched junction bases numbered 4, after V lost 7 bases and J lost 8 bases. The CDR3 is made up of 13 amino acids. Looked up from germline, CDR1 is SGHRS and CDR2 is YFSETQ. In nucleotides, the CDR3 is TGCGCCAGCGGGACAGGGGGCATCGATGAGCAGTTCTTC. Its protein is CASGTGGIDEQFF. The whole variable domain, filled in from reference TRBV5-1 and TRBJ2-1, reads KAGVTQTPRYLIKTRGQQVTLSCSPISGHRSVSWYQQTPGQGLQFLFEYFSETQRNKGNFPGRFSGRQFSNSRSEMNVSTLELGDSALYLCASGTGGIDEQFFGPGTRLTVL.

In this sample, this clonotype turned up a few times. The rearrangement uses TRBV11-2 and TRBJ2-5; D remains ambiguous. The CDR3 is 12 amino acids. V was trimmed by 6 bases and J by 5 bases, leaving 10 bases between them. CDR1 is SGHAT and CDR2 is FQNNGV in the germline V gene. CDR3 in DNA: TGTGCCAGCAGTTTATCATTGGAGACCCAGTACTTC. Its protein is CASSLSLETQYF.